Reported below is one TCR beta chain. The antigen remains undetermined. The entry originates in a study of T cell responses to AZD1222 COVID-19 vaccine. CDR3 length: 16 residues. From germline, CDR1 is MNHEY and CDR2 SVGAGI. Trimming took off 2 bases at V and 0 bases at J, with 11 bases between the two ends. Study outcomes and limitations: At baseline, seropositivity was found in only a handful of AZD1222 recipients.

Assay: immunoSEQ multiplex PCR; the TCRdb copy retains only in-frame clones and omits some. The repertoire holds about 160,000 clones, with about 91% as singletons. The receptor was isolated from an adult in good health. The material was peripheral blood, obtained on day 0 of AZD1222 vaccination. The chain is built from TRBV6-5 and TRBJ2-1, with D possibly TRBD1 on 6 matching bases. CDR3 loop: CASSYPARGSYNEQFF. The CDR3 DNA sequence: TGTGCCAGCAGTTACCCCGCCAGGGGCTCCTACAATGAGCAGTTCTTC.